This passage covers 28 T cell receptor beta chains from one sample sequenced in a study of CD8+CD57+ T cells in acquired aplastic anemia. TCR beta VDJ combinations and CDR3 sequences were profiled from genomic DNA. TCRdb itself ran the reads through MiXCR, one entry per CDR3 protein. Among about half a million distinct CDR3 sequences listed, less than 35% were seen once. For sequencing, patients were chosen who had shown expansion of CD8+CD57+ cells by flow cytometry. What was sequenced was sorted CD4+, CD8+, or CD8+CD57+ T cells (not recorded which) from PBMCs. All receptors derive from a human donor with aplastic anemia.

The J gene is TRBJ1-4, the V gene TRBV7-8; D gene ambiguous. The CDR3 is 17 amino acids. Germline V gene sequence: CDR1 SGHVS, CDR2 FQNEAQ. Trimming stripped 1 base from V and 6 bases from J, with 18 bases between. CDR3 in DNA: TGTGCCAGCAGCTTAGGTCGGGTCGGGCTGTTTGATGAAAAACTGTTTTTT. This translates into CASSLGRVGLFDEKLFF.

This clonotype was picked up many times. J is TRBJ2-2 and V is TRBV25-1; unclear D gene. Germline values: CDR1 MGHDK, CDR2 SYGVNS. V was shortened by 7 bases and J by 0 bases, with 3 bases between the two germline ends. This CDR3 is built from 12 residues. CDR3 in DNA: TGTGCCAGCACCCCGAACACCGGGGAGCTGTTTTTT. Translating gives CASTPNTGELFF. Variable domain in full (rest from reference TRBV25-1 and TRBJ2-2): EADIYQTPRYLVIGTGKKITLECSQTMGHDKMYWYQQDPGMELHLIHYSYGVNSTEKGDLSSESTVSRIRTEHFPLTLESARPSHTSQYLCASTPNTGELFFGEGSRLTVL.

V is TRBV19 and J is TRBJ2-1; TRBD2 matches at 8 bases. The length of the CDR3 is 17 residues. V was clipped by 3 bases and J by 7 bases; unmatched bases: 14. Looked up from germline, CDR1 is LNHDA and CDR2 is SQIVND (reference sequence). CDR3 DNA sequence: TGTGCCAGTAGTATTAGTCGTTTCGAGCGGGAGTCGAATGAGCAGTTCTTC. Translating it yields CASSISRFERESNEQFF.

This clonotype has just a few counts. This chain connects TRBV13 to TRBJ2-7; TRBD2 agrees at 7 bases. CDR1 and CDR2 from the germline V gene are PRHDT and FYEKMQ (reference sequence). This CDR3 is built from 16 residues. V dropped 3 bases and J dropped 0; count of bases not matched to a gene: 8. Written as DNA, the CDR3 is TGTGCCAGCAGCTTTATTGACCGGGACTACTCCTACGAGCAGTACTTC. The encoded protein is CASSFIDRDYSYEQYF.

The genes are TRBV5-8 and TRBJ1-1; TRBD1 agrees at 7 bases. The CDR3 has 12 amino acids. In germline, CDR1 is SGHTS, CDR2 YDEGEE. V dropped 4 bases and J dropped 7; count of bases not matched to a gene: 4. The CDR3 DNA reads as TGTGCCAGCAGCATGTGGGACAGTGAAGCTTTCTTT. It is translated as CASSMWDSEAFF.

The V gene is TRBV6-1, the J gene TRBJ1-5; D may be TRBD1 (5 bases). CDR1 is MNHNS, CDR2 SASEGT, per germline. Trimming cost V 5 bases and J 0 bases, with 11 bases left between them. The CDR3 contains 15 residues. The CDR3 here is CASSKGTFSNQPQHF. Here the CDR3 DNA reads TGTGCCAGCAGTAAGGGGACCTTTAGCAATCAGCCCCAGCATTTT.

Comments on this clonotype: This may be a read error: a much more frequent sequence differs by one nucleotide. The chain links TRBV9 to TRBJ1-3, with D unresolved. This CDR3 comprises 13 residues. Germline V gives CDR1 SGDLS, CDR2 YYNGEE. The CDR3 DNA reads TGTGCCAGCGGCGTAGGCTTTGGAAACACCATATATTTT. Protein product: CASGVGFGNTIYF.

CDR3 region: CASSQTVNTEAFF. The DNA of the CDR3 is TGTGCCAGCAGCCAGACAGTGAACACTGAAGCTTTCTTT. The chain has TRBV14 and TRBJ1-1, with D tentatively TRBD1 (5 bases). Germline loops: CDR1 SGHDN, CDR2 FVKESK. Trimming shortened V by 3 bases and J by 0 bases, and 5 bases separated the two germline ends. The CDR3 sequence is 13 residues long.

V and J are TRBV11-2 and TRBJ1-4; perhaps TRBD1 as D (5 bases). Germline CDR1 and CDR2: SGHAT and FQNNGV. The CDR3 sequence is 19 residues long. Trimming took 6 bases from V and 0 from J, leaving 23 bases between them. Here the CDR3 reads CASRLPGTRIPPTNEKLFF. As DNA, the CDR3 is TGTGCCAGCAGACTTCCCGGGACGAGGATCCCACCAACTAATGAAAAACTGTTTTTT. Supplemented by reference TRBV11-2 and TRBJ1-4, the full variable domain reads EAGVAQSPRYKIIEKRQSVAFWCNPISGHATLYWYQQILGQGPKLLIQFQNNGVVDDSQLPKDRFSAERLKGVDSTLKIQPAKLEDSAVYLCASRLPGTRIPPTNEKLFFGSGTQLSVL.

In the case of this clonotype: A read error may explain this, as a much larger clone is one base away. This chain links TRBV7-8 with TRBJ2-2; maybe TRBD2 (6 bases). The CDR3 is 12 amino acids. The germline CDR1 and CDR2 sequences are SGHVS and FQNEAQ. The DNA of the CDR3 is TGTGCCAGCAGCTTAACATCCGGGGGGCTGTTTTTT. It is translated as CASSLTSGGLFF.

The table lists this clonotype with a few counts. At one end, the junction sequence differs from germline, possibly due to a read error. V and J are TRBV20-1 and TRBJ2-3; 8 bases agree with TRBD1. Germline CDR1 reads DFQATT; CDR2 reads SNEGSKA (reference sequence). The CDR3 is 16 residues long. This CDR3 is CSAGERSGGWEDTQYF. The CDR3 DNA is TGCAGTGCTGGAGAGAGATCAGGGGGCTGGGAAGATACGCAGTATTTT.

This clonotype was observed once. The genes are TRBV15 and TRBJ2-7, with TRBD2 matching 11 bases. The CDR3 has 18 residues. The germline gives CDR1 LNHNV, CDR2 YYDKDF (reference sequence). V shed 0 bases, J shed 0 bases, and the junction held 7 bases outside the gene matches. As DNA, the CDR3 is TGTGCCACCAGCAGAGAAACTAGCGGGAGCGCCAGCTCCTACGAGCAGTACTTC. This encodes CATSRETSGSASSYEQYF.

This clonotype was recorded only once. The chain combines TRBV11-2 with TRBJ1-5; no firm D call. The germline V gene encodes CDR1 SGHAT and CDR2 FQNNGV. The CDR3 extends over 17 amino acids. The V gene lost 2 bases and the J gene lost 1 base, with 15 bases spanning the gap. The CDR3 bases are TGTGCCAGCAGCTTATTCGAGAGGGCTATAAGCAATCAGCCCCAGCATTTT. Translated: CASSLFERAISNQPQHF. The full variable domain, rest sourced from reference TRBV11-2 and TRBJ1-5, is EAGVAQSPRYKIIEKRQSVAFWCNPISGHATLYWYQQILGQGPKLLIQFQNNGVVDDSQLPKDRFSAERLKGVDSTLKIQPAKLEDSAVYLCASSLFERAISNQPQHFGDGTRLSIL.

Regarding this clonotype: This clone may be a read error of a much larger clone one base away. In DNA, the CDR3 is TGTGCCAGCAGCTTGGGACAGGGCCGAGGAAATTCACCCCTCCACTTT. This translates into CASSLGQGRGNSPLHF. This chain uses TRBV11-2 with TRBJ1-6; 9 nucleotides match TRBD1. This CDR3 comprises 16 residues. Per the germline V gene, CDR1 is SGHAT and CDR2 is FQNNGV. With 3 bases clipped from V and 7 bases from J, the junction kept 7 bases outside the gene matches. The entire variable domain, with the rest obtained from reference TRBV11-2 and TRBJ1-6, is as follows: EAGVAQSPRYKIIEKRQSVAFWCNPISGHATLYWYQQILGQGPKLLIQFQNNGVVDDSQLPKDRFSAERLKGVDSTLKIQPAKLEDSAVYLCASSLGQGRGNSPLHFGNGTRLTVT.

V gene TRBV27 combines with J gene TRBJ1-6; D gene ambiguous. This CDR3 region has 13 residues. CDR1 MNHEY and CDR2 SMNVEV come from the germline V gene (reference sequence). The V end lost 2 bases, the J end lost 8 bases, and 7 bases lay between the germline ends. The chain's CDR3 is CASSLGEYSPLHF. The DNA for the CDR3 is TGTGCCAGCAGTTTAGGCGAGTATTCACCCCTCCACTTT.

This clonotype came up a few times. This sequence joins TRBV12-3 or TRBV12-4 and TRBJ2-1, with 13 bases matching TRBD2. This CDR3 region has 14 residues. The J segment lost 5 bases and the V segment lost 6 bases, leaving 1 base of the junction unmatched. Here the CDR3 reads CASRTSGGNNEQFF. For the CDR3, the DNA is TGTGCCAGCAGGACTAGCGGGGGGAACAATGAGCAGTTCTTC.

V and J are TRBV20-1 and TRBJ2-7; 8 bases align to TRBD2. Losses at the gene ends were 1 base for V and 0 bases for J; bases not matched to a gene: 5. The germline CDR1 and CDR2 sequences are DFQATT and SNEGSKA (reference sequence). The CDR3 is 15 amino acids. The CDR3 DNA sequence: TGCAGTGCTAGAGCTAGCGGGTCGAGCTCCTACGAGCAGTACTTC. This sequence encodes CSARASGSSSYEQYF.

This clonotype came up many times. The CDR3: CASRGQLNTEAFF. CDR3 nucleotides: TGTGCCAGTAGGGGACAGTTGAACACTGAAGCTTTCTTT. The chain is built from TRBV19 and TRBJ1-1, with TRBD1 matching 7 bases. Per germline, CDR1 LNHDA and CDR2 SQIVND (reference sequence). The CDR3 is 13 amino acids. The V gene end was trimmed by 6 bases and the J gene end by 0 bases; junction bases not matched to a gene: 1.

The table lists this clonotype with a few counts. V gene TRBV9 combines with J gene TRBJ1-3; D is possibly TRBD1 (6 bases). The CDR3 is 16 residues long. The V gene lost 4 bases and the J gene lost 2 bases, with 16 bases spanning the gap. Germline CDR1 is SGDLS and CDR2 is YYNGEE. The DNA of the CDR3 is TGTGCCAGCAGCACGGGGGGCGGCTCTCCTGGAAACACCATATATTTT. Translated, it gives CASSTGGGSPGNTIYF.

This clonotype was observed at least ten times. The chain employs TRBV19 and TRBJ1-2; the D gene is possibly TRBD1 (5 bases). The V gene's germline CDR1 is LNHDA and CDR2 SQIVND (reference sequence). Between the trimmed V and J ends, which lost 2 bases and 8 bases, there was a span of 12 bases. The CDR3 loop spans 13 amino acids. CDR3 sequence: CASSIPGRDGYTF. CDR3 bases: TGTGCCAGTAGTATACCCGGACGGGACGGCTACACCTTC.

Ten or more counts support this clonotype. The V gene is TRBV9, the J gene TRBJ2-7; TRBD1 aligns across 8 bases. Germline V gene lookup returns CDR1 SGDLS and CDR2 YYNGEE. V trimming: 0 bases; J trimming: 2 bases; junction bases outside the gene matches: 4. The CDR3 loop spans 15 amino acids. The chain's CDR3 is CASSVGQGRTYEQYF. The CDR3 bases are TGTGCCAGCAGCGTAGGACAGGGGCGAACCTACGAGCAGTACTTC.

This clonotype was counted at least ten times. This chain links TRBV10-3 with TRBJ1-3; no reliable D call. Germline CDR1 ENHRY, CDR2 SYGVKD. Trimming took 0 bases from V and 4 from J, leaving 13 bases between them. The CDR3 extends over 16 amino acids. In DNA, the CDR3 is TGTGCCATCAGTGAGTCCTGGCTGAACGTCGGAAACACCATATATTTT. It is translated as CAISESWLNVGNTIYF.

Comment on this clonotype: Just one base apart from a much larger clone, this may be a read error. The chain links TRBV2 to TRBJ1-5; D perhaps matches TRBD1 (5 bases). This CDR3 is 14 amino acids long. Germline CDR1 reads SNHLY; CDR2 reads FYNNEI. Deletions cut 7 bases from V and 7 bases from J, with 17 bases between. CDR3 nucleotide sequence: TGTGCCAGCAACTTGGGGGAGGAGGAGCAGCCCCAGCATTTT. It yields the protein CASNLGEEEQPQHF.

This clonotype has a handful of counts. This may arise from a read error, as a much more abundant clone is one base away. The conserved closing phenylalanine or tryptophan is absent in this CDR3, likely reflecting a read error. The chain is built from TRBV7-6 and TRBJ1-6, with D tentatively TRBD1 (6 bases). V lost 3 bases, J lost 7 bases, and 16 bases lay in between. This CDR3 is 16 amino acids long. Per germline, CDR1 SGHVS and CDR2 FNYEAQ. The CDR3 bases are TGTGCCAGCAGCTTGGAGGCAGGGAGGGGGAATTCACCCCTCCACTCT. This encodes CASSLEAGRGNSPLHS.

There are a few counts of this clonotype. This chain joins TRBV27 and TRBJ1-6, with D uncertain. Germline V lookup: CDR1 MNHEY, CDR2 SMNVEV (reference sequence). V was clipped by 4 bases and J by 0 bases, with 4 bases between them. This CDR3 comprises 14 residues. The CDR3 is CASSSSSYNSPLHF. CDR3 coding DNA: TGTGCCAGCAGTTCTAGCTCCTATAATTCACCCCTCCACTTT.

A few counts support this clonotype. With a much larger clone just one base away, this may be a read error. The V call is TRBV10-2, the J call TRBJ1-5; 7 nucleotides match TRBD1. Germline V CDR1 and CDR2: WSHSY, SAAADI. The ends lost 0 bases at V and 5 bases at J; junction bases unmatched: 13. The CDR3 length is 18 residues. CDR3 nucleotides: TGCGCCAGCAGTGAGTCGGGACAGCTTTATCGCAGAGATCAGCCCCAGCATTTT. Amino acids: CASSESGQLYRRDQPQHF.

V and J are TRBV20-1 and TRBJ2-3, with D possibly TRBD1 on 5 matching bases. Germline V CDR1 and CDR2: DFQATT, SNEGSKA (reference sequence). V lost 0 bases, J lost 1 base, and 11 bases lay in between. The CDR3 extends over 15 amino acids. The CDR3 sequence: CSARDRGSGTDTQYF. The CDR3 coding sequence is TGCAGTGCTAGAGATAGGGGATCTGGCACAGATACGCAGTATTTT.

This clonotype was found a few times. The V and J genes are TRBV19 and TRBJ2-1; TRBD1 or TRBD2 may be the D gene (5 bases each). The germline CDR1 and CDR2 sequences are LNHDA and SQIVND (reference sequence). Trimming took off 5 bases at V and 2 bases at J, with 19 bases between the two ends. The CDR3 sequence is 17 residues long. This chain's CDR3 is CASSLSFMGPTYNEQFF. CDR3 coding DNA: TGTGCCAGTAGTCTTAGTTTTATGGGACCAACCTACAATGAGCAGTTCTTC.